This TCR beta chain emerged from a study of human T cells and chemical hapten exposure. CDR3 length: 15 amino acids. The germline V gene has CDR1 SGHNT and CDR2 YYREEE (reference sequence). V dropped 0 bases and J dropped 6; count of bases not matched to a gene: 3. This clonotype has just a few counts. Time point specified: patch test 3, about 24 weeks after DPC sensitization. Treatment given: therapeutic diphenylcyclopropenone sensitization with weekly scalp DPC. TCRdb re-called the RACE reads with MiXCR, one entry per CDR3 protein. This table has tens of thousands of distinct CDR3 sequences, about an eighth appearing once.

The chain recombines TRBV5-4 with TRBJ2-2; 9 nucleotides agree with TRBD2. The sample here was whole blood, taken in connection with sensitization to the hapten diphenylcyclopropenone (DPC). The clonotype comes from a woman aged 50 to 65 with alopecia areata. Some clones in this sample may be carry-over from other donors' samples. For the CDR3, the DNA is TGTGCCAGCAGCTTGGGAGGGACTAGCCCCGGGGAGCTGTTTTTT. It yields the protein CASSLGGTSPGELFF.